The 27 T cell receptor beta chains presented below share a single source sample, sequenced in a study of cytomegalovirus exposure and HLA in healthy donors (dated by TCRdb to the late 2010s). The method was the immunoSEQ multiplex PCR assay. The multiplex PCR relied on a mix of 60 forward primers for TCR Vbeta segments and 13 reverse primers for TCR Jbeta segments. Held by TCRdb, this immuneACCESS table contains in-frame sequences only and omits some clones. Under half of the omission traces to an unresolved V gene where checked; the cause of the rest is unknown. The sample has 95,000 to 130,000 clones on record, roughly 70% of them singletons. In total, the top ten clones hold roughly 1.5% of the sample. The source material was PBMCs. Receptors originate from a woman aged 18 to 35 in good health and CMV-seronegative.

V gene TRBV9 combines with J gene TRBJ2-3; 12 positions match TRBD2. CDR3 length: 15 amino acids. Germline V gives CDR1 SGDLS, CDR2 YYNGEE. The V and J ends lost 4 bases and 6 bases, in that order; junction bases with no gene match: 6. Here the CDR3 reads CASSSSGGAGDTQYF. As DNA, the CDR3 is TGTGCCAGCAGCTCTAGCGGGGGGGCAGGGGATACGCAGTATTTT.

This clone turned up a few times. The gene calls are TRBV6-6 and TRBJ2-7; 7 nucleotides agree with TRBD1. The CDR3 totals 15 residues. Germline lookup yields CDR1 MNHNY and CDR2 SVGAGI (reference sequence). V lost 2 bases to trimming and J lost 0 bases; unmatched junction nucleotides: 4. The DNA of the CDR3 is TGTGCCAGCAGTTACGGGGGACAGCTCTCCTACGAGCAGTACTTC. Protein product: CASSYGGQLSYEQYF.

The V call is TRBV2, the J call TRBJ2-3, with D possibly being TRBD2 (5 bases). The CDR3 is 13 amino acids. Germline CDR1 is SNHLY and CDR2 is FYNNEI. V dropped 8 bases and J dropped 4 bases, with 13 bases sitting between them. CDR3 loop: CASRGSFADTQYF. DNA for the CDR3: TGTGCCAGCCGAGGGAGTTTCGCAGATACGCAGTATTTT.

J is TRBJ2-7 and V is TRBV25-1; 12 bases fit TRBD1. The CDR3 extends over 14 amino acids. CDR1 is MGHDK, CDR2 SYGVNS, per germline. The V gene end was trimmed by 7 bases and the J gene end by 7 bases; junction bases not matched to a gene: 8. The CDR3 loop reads CASTLGTGGGEQYF. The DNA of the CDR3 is TGTGCCAGCACCTTAGGGACAGGGGGCGGAGAGCAGTACTTC.

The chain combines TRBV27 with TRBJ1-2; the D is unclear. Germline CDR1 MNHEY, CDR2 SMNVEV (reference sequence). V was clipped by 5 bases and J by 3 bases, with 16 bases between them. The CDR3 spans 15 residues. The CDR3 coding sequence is TGTGCCAGCAGTCCTCTAACGGGATCTCACTATGGCTACACCTTC. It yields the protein CASSPLTGSHYGYTF.

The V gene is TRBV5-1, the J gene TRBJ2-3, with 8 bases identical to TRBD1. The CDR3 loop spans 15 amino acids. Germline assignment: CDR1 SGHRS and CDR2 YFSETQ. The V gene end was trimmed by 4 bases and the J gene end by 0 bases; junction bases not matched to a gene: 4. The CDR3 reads CASSPGQGSTDTQYF. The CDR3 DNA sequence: TGCGCCAGCAGCCCAGGACAGGGAAGCACAGATACGCAGTATTTT.

CDR3 residues: CASSLPRGGSGNTIYF. In DNA, the CDR3 is TGTGCCAGCAGCCTTCCCCGGGGAGGGTCTGGAAACACCATATATTTT. The chain couples TRBV13 to TRBJ1-3; D gene unclear. The CDR3 runs to 16 residues. CDR1 and CDR2 (germline): PRHDT, FYEKMQ (reference sequence). V was pared by 5 bases and J by 1 base, with 15 bases between.

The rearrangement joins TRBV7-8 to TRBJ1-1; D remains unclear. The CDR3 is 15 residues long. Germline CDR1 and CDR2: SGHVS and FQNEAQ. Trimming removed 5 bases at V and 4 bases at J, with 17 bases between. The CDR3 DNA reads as TGTGCCAGCAGCCCTCGGTCGATCCGAGGCACTGAAGCTTTCTTT. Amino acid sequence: CASSPRSIRGTEAFF.

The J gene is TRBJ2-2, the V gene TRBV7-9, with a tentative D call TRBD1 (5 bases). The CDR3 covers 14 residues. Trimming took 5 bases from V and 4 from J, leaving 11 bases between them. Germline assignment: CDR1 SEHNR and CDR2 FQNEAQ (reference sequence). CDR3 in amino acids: CASSLDTSTGELFF. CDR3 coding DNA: TGTGCCAGCAGCCTGGACACTTCCACCGGGGAGCTGTTTTTT.

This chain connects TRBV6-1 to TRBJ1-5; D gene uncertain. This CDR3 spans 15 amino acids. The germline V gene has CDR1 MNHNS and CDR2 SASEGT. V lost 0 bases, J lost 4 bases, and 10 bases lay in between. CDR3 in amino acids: CASSEAGWQNQPQHF. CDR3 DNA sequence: TGTGCCAGCAGTGAAGCCGGGTGGCAGAATCAGCCCCAGCATTTT.

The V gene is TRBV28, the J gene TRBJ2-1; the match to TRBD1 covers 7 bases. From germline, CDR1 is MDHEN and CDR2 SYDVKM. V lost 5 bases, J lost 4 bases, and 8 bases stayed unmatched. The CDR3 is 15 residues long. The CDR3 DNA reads TGTGCCAGCAGTCCGGGACAGCCATTTTACAATGAGCAGTTCTTC. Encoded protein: CASSPGQPFYNEQFF.

As DNA, the CDR3 is TGTGCCAGCAGCTTAGCTCCGGGGGTATATGAGCAGTTCTTC. It yields the protein CASSLAPGVYEQFF. The chain carries TRBV7-6 and TRBJ2-1; TRBD2 is a possible D gene (6 bases). Germline CDR1 and CDR2: SGHVS and FNYEAQ. The CDR3 length is 14 residues. V was shortened by 0 bases and J by 8 bases, with 11 bases between the two germline ends.

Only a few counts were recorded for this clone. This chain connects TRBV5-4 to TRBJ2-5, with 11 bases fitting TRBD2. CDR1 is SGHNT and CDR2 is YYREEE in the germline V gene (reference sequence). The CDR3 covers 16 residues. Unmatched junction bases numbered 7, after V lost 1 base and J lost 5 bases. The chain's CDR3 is CASSLPSGGPRETQYF. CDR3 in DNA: TGTGCCAGCAGCTTGCCTAGCGGGGGGCCACGGGAGACCCAGTACTTC.

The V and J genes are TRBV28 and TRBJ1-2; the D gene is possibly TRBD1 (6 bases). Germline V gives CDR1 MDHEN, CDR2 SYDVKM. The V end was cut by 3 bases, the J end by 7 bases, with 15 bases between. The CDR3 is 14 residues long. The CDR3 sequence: CASSLEIGGGGYTF. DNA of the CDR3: TGTGCCAGCAGTTTGGAGATAGGGGGTGGTGGCTACACCTTC.

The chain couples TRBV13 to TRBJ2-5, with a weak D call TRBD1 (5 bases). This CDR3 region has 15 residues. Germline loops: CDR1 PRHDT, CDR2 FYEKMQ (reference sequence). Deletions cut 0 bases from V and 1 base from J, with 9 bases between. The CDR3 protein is CASSLGDSPQETQYF. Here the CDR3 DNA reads TGTGCCAGCAGCTTAGGAGACAGTCCCCAAGAGACCCAGTACTTC.

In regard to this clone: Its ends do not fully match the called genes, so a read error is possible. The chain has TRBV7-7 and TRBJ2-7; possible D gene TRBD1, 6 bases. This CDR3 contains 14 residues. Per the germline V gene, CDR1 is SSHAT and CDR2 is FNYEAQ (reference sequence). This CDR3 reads CASSRTAGAYEQYF. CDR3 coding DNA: TGTGCTAGCAGTAGAACGGCAGGGGCCTACGAGCAGTACTTC.

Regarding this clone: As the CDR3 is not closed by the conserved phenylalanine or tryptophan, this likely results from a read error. The CDR3 sequence: CASSIRGVPRYEQYL. The CDR3 coding sequence is TGTGCCAGCAGTATCCGGGGAGTACCTCGGTACGAGCAGTACCTC. The chain uses TRBV28 and TRBJ2-7, with D perhaps TRBD2 (5 bases). Germline lookup yields CDR1 MDHEN and CDR2 SYDVKM. The CDR3 loop spans 15 amino acids. With 5 bases removed from V and 4 bases from J, the gap between germline ends came to 18 bases.

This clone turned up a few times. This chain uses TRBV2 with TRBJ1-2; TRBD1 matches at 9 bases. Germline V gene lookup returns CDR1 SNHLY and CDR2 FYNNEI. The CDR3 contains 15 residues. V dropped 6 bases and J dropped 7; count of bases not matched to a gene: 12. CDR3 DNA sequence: TGTGCCAGCAGGGTAACCGTGACAGGGGGTTCTGGCTACACCTTC. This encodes CASRVTVTGGSGYTF.

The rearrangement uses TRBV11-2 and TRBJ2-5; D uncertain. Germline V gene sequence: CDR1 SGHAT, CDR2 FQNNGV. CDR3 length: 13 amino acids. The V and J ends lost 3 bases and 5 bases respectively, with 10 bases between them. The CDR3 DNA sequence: TGTGCCAGCAGCTTTCCCTCCGGGGAGACCCAGTACTTC. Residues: CASSFPSGETQYF.

This chain's CDR3 is CATGTSGEQETQYF. The CDR3 coding sequence is TGTGCCACGGGGACTAGCGGGGAACAAGAGACCCAGTACTTC. V gene TRBV4-2 combines with J gene TRBJ2-5; TRBD2 matches at 13 bases. The trim removed 10 bases at V and 2 bases at J, leaving 4 bases unmatched. The CDR3 is made up of 14 amino acids. Germline CDR1 LGHNA, CDR2 YNFKEQ.

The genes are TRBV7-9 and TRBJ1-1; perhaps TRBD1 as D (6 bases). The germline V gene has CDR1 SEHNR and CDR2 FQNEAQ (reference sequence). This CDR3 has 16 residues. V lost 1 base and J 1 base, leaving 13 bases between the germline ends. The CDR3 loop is CASSLDGTPRNTEAFF. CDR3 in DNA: TGTGCCAGCAGCTTAGATGGGACACCGAGGAACACTGAAGCTTTCTTT.

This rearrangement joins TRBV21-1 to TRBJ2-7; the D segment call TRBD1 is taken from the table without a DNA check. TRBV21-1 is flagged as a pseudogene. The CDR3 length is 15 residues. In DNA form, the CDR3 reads TGTGCCAGCAGCAAATCCCTGGACAGGGGTTACGAGCAGTACTTC. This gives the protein CASSKSLDRGYEQYF.

CDR3 protein: CASSEFGPPGQNLRRPQHF. The CDR3 nucleotides are TGTGCCAGCAGTGAATTCGGACCGCCGGGACAGAATTTGAGGCGGCCCCAGCATTTT. This chain joins TRBV6-1 and TRBJ1-5, with 7 positions matching TRBD1. The CDR3 extends over 19 amino acids. V was pared by 2 bases and J by 9 bases, with 22 bases of the junction left unmatched. Germline CDR1 reads MNHNS; CDR2 reads SASEGT.

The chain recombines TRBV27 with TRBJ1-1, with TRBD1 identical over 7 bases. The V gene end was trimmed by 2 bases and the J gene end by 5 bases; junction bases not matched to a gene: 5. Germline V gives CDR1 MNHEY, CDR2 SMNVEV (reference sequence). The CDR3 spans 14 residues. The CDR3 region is CASSLADRETEAFF. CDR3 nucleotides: TGTGCCAGCAGTTTAGCAGACAGGGAGACTGAAGCTTTCTTT.

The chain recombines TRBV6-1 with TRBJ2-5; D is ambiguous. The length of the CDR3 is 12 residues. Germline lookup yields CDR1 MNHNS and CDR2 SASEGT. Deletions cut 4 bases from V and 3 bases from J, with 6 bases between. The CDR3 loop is CASSVPEETQYF. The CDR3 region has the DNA TGTGCCAGCAGTGTCCCAGAAGAGACCCAGTACTTC.

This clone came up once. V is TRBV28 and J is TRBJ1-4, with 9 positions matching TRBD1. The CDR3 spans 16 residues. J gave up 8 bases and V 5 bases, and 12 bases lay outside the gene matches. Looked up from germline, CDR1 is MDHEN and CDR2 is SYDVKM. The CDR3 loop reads CASSPERTGDFEKLFF. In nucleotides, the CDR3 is TGTGCCAGCAGTCCCGAGAGGACAGGGGACTTCGAAAAACTGTTTTTT.

In nucleotides, the CDR3 is TGTGCCAGCAGCACAGGGGATGGCTCCTACAATGAGCAGTTCTTC. This gives the protein CASSTGDGSYNEQFF. The rearrangement uses TRBV7-9 and TRBJ2-1; 7 bases are shared with TRBD1. Trimming at V came to 5 bases and at J to 0 bases, leaving 4 bases not matched to a gene. The CDR3 contains 15 residues. Germline CDR1 and CDR2: SEHNR and FQNEAQ (reference sequence).